The 5 T cell receptor beta chains below come from one sample, sequenced in a study. Using its own MiXCR run on the 5' RACE reads, TCRdb lists one record per CDR3 protein. The sample records roughly 40,000 distinct CDR3 sequences, under 20% being singletons. The sequenced sample was naive CD4+ T cells sorted from a lymph node. Subset given: naive CD4+ T cells, CD4+CD45RA+CD25-. The source of these receptors is a female donor with breast cancer.

This clonotype was recorded many times. V is TRBV7-2 and J is TRBJ2-7; D gene unclear. The CDR3 runs 12 residues. Germline V gives CDR1 SGHTA, CDR2 FQGNSA. V lost 1 base and J lost 7, with 8 bases in between. For the CDR3, the DNA is TGTGCCAGCAGCTTAGGTCTGGTGGAGCAGTACTTC. As protein: CASSLGLVEQYF.

The chain uses TRBV9 and TRBJ1-1; TRBD1 matches 8 bases. Per the germline V gene, CDR1 is SGDLS and CDR2 is YYNGEE. The CDR3 runs to 14 residues. After removal of 4 bases from V and 6 bases from J, the junction contained 8 bases not matched to a gene. The CDR3 loop is CASSSGDRRAEAFF. The CDR3 region has the DNA TGTGCCAGCAGCTCAGGGGACAGGCGCGCTGAAGCTTTCTTT.

About this clonotype: This may be a read error, as it is one base from a much larger clone. This chain joins TRBV7-8 and TRBJ2-3; TRBD2 agrees at 8 bases. The CDR3 is 14 residues long. CDR1 and CDR2 (germline): SGHVS, FQNEAQ. This chain's CDR3 is CASSGLAYTETQYF. CDR3 nucleotide sequence: TGTGCCAGCAGTGGACTAGCTTACACAGAGACGCAGTATTTT.

Only a few counts were recorded for this clonotype. The chain combines TRBV5-4 with TRBJ2-3; 8 nucleotides agree with TRBD2. V lost 5 bases to trimming and J lost 2 bases; unmatched junction nucleotides: 10. CDR1 is SGHNT, CDR2 YYREEE, per germline (reference sequence). The CDR3 spans 16 residues. The chain's CDR3 is CASSTIAGQFTDTQYF. CDR3 bases: TGTGCCAGCAGTACGATAGCGGGGCAATTCACAGATACGCAGTATTTT.

This clonotype came up many times. The V gene is TRBV9, the J gene TRBJ1-5; D call uncertain. V dropped 0 bases and J dropped 2 bases, with 3 bases sitting between them. This CDR3 region has 13 residues. CDR1 and CDR2 (germline): SGDLS, YYNGEE. The CDR3 reads CASSVAGNQPQHF. CDR3 nucleotides: TGTGCCAGCAGCGTAGCGGGCAATCAGCCCCAGCATTTT.